These T cell receptor beta chains were read from a single sample in a study of early T cells in non-severe SARS-CoV-2 infection. TCRdb ran MiXCR on the 5' RACE reads and lists one entry per CDR3 protein. Found here are about 69,000 distinct CDR3 sequences, under 9.5% of them singletons; the top ten hold about 6%. Sequenced input: whole blood. The receptors were gathered from an adult who was a healthcare worker with PCR-confirmed SARS-CoV-2 infection or an uninfected control (not recorded which). Each CDR3 is given with its conserved first and last residue. D genes are given only for firm matches. Part of the rows lack a size; the others show once, few, many or a class for expanded clones.

NA,few,TRBV24-1,TRBJ2-3,TGTGCCACCAGTGATCCAGACAGCTGGTCCGGCACAGATACGCAGTATTTT,CATSDPDSWSGTDTQYF
NA,many,TRBV19,TRBJ1-5,TGTGCCAGTAGCCTGACTCACGGCAGGGTTAGCAATCAGCCCCAGCATTTT,CASSLTHGRVSNQPQHF
NA,NA,TRBV5-5,TRBJ1-1,TGTGCCAGCAGCTTGATGGTGGGTCGGAACACTGAAGCTTTCTTT,CASSLMVGRNTEAFF
NA,NA,TRBV6-5,TRBJ1-2,TGTGCCAGCAGTTACTCTAGGAAAGCACCACATGGCTACACCTTC,CASSYSRKAPHGYTF
NA,many,TRBV24-1,TRBJ2-2,TGTGCCAGCAGTGAAGCTCTGTGGACCGGGGAGCTGTTTTTT,CASSEALWTGELFF
TRBD1,NA,TRBV7-2,TRBJ2-7,TGTGCCAGCAGCTTTACCGGGACAGGGGACGAGCAGTACTTC,CASSFTGTGDEQYF
NA,many,TRBV29-1,TRBJ1-2,TGCAGCGTCGTGGCGGCAGGATCCTATGGCTACACCTTC,CSVVAAGSYGYTF
NA,NA,TRBV4-1,TRBJ1-1,TGCGCCAGCAGCCAAGATTCGGGGAACACTGAAGCTTTCTTT,CASSQDSGNTEAFF
TRBD2,many,TRBV9,TRBJ2-7,TGTGCCAGCAGCGTAGTGCCTAGCGGCTCTTACGAGCAGTACTTC,CASSVVPSGSYEQYF
NA,many,TRBV3-1,TRBJ2-1,TGTGCCAGCAGCCAAGGGCCCCGCTCCTACAATGAGCAGTTCTTC,CASSQGPRSYNEQFF
TRBD1,many,TRBV6-1,TRBJ1-1,TGTGCCAGCAGTGAAGAACAGGGGGAGGATGCTTTCTTT,CASSEEQGEDAFF
NA,NA,TRBV7-2,TRBJ2-2,TGTGCCAGCAGCTTCCCCCGAGGCGGGGAGCTGTTTTTT,CASSFPRGGELFF
NA,many,TRBV6-4,TRBJ1-5,TGTGCCAGCAGTGTGACTAGCAATCAGCCCCAGCATTTT,CASSVTSNQPQHF
NA,many,TRBV20-1,TRBJ1-2,TGCAGTGCTAGAGACCCGCGAGAGGATCCCCTTAACTATGGCTACACCTTC,CSARDPREDPLNYGYTF
NA,many,TRBV4-1,TRBJ1-4,TGCGCCAGCAGCCAAGACCGGGACGGGCCTGAAAAACTGTTTTTT,CASSQDRDGPEKLFF